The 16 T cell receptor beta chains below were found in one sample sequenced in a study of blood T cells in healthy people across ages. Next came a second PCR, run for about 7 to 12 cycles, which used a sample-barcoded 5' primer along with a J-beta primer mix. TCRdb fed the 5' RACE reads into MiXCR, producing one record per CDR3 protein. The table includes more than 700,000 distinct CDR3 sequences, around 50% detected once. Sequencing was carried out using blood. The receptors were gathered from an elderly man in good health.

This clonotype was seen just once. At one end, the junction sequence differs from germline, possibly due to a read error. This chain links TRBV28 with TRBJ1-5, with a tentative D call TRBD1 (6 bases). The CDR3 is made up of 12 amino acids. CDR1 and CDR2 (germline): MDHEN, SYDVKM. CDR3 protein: CTSSSGQLPQHF. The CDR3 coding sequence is TGTACCAGCAGTTCCGGACAGCTCCCCCAGCATTTT. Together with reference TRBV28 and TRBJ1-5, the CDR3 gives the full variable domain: DVKVTQSSRYLVKRTGEKVFLECVQDMDHENMFWYRQDPGLGLRLIYFSYDVKMKEKGDIPEGYSVSREKKERFSLILESASTNQTSMYLCTSSSGQLPQHFGDGTRLSIL.

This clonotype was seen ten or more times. CDR3 sequence: CAARPLANYGYTF. The CDR3 DNA reads TGTGCCGCACGACCATTAGCTAACTATGGCTACACCTTC. The V gene is TRBV10-3, the J gene TRBJ1-2; no definite D call. CDR3 size: 13 residues. V dropped 11 bases and J dropped 0 bases, with 13 bases sitting between them. Per germline, CDR1 ENHRY and CDR2 SYGVKD.

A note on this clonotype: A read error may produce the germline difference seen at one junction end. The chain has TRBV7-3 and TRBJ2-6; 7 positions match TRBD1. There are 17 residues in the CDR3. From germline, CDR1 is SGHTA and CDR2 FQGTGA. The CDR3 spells CTSSNRTGPSGANVLTF. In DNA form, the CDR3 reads TGTACCAGCAGCAACCGGACAGGCCCTTCTGGGGCCAACGTCCTGACTTTC.

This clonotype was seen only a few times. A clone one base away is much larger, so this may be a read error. The DNA of the CDR3 is TGCAGTGCTATTTCCGCCGGGACTAGCGGGATAGTCTACAATGAGCAGTACTTC. It translates to CSAISAGTSGIVYNEQYF. The J gene is TRBJ2-1, the V gene TRBV20-1, with 13 bases that match TRBD2. The J call could be wrong; TRBJ2-7 is a better fit for the DNA end. The CDR3 sequence is 18 residues long. The germline CDR1 and CDR2 sequences are DFQATT and SNEGSKA (reference sequence).

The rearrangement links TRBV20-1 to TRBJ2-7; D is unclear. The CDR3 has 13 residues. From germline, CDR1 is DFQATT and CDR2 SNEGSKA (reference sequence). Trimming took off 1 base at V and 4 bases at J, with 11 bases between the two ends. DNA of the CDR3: TGCAGTGCTAGAGTAATCTCCCGGTACGAGCAGTACTTC. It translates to CSARVISRYEQYF.

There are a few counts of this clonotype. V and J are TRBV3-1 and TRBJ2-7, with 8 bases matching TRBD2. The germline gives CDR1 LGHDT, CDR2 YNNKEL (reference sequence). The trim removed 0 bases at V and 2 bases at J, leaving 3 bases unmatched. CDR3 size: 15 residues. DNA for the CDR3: TGTGCCAGCAGCCAAGAAACGGGAGGGCCCTACGAGCAGTACTTC. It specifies CASSQETGGPYEQYF.

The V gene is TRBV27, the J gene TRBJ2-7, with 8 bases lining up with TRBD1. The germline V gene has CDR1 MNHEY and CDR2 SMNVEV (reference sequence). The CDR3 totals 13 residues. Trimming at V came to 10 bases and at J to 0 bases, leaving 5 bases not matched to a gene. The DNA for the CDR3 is TGTGCCACTGGACAGGGAATCTCCTACGAGCAGTACTTC. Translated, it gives CATGQGISYEQYF.

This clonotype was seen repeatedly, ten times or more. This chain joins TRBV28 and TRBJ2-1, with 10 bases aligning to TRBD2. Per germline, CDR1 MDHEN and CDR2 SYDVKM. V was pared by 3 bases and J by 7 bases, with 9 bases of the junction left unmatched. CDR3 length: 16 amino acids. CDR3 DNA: TGTGCCAGCAGTTTGCCTAGCGGGAGTTCGAAGAATGAGCAGTTCTTC. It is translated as CASSLPSGSSKNEQFF.

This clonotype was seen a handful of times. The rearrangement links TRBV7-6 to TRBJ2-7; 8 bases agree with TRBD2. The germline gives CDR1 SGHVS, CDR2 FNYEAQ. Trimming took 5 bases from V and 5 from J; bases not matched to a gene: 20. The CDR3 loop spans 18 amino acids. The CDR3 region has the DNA TGTGCCAGCAGCGCCTCGACTAGCGCGGCCATCAGCGTCAACGAGCAGTACTTC. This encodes CASSASTSAAISVNEQYF.

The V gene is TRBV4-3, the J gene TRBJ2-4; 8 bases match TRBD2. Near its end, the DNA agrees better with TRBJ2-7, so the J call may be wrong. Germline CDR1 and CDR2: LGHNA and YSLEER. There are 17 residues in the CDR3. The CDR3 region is CASSHSWGGLASDEQYF. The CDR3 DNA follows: TGCGCCAGCAGCCACAGTTGGGGAGGACTAGCTTCCGACGAGCAGTACTTC.

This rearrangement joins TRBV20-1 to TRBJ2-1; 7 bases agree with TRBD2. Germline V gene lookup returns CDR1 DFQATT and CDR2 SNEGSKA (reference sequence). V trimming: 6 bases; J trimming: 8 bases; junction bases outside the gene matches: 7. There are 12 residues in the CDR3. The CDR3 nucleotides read TGCAGTGCAGCGGGGCCGGAGGATGAGCAGTTCTTC. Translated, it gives CSAAGPEDEQFF.

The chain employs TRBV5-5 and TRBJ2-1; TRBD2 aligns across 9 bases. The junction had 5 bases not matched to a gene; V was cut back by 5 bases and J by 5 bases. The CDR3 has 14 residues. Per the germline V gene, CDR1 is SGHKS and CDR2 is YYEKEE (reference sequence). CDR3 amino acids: CASRRLAAHNEQFF. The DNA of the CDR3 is TGTGCCAGCAGGCGACTAGCGGCTCACAATGAGCAGTTCTTC.

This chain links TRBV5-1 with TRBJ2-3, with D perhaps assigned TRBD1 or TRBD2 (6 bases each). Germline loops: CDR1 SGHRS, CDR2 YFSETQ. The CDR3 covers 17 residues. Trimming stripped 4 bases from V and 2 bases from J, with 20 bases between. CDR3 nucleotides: TGCGCCAGCAGCCCCCAGAACAGGGAGGCGGTCACAGATACGCAGTATTTT. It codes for CASSPQNREAVTDTQYF.

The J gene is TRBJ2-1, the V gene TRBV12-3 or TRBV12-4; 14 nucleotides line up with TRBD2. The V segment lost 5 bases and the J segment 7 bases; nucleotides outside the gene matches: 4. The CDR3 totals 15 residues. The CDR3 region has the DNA TGTGCCAGCAGTAGGACTAGCGGGAGGTGGAATGAGCAGTTCTTC. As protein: CASSRTSGRWNEQFF.

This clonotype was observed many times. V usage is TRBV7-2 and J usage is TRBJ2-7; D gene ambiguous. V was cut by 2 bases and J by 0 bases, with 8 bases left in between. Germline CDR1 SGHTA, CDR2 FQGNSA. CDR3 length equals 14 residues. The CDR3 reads CASSLTVSSYEQYF. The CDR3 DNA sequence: TGTGCCAGCAGCTTAACCGTTTCCTCCTACGAGCAGTACTTC.

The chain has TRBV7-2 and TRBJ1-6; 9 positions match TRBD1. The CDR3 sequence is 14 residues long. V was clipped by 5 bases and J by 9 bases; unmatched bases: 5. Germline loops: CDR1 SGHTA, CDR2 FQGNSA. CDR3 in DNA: TGTGCCAGCAGCCCGACAGGGGGTCGTTCACCCCTCCACTTT. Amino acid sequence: CASSPTGGRSPLHF.